The clone carrying this T cell receptor beta chain occurred a few times. Antigen specificity is unknown. Germline lookup yields CDR1 SGHDT and CDR2 YYEEEE. J gave up 2 bases and V 3 bases, and 6 bases lay outside the gene matches. The CDR3 is 15 amino acids. These data are taken from a study of cytomegalovirus exposure and HLA in healthy donors. Study-level background: Earlier work reported 117 million unique TCR beta sequences from approximately 180 million T cells. Study observations and caveats: An Asian-associated ancestry cluster reportedly showed fewer N-insertions than the roughly 700-donor mean in a later analysis. Listed as cytomegalovirus-associated were over 150 TCR beta chains. When analyzed later, a missense DCLRE1C variant was found to be linked to TCR beta V- and J-gene trimming.

A multiplex PCR was run with 60 Vbeta primers and 13 Jbeta primers. Assay used: immunoSEQ multiplex PCR; TCRdb lists only in-frame clones, some missing. This sample has just over 95,000 clones, with more than 60% found just once. The sequenced material came from PBMCs. The chain combines TRBV5-6 with TRBJ2-7; 9 bases fit TRBD2. This receptor was identified in a human donor in good health. CDR3 sequence (DNA): TGTGCCAGCAGCTCCAAGCGGGGGGCTCCCTACGAGCAGTACTTC. This gives the protein CASSSKRGAPYEQYF.